This T cell receptor beta chain was documented in a study of T cells in Graves' hyperthyroidism and ophthalmopathy. Germline loops: CDR1 MDHEN, CDR2 SYDVKM. The CDR3 length is 14 residues. Trimming at V came to 6 bases and at J to 5 bases, leaving 8 bases not matched to a gene. TCR beta CDR3 regions were amplified from RNA. First-round RT-PCR targeting the TCR CDR3 was performed with the HTBI primer set. TCRdb independently ran MiXCR on the multiplex PCR reads; one entry per CDR3 protein. Among 300,000 to 450,000 distinct CDR3 sequences, roughly 14% were seen once, and the ten largest hold less than 25%. Diagnosing involved the use of clinical symptoms, serum thyroxine and TRAb, thyroid ultrasound and orbital computed tomography. The sample of blood was obtained at first hyperthyroidism diagnosis (before any ophthalmopathy symptoms). Fresh peripheral blood, roughly 9.6 ml, was the source of the PBMCs.

The TCR sequence derives from a man under 40 with Graves' hyperthyroidism that later progressed to Graves' ophthalmopathy. This chain links TRBV28 with TRBJ1-1; 8 nucleotides line up with TRBD1. Sequencing was carried out using blood. CDR3 DNA: TGTGCCAGCAGCCCACTGACAGGGGAAACTGAAGCTTTCTTT. Its translation: CASSPLTGETEAFF.